This T cell receptor beta chain was documented in a study of T cell responses to AZD1222 COVID-19 vaccine. Study results and caveats: Females made up more of the donors, who were largely white British, and clonal diversity may have come out too low.

CDR1 is SGHNT and CDR2 is YYREEE in the germline V gene (reference sequence). CDR3 size: 15 residues. Germline trimming cut 6 bases from V and 3 bases from J; bases unmatched to any gene: 12. In the case of this clone: Its antigen is unknown.

Measured with immunoSEQ multiplex PCR; TCRdb has only the in-frame clones, and not every one. The sample lists 160,000 or so clones, approximately 86% occurring once. This TCR was recovered from an adult who had recovered from COVID-19. Sequencing used peripheral blood, obtained after recovery from COVID-19. J is TRBJ2-7 and V is TRBV5-4; 7 bases match TRBD1. The CDR3 bases are TGTGCCAGCAACGAAGGGGGCACCGCGAGCTACGAGCAGTACTTC. The encoded protein is CASNEGGTASYEQYF.